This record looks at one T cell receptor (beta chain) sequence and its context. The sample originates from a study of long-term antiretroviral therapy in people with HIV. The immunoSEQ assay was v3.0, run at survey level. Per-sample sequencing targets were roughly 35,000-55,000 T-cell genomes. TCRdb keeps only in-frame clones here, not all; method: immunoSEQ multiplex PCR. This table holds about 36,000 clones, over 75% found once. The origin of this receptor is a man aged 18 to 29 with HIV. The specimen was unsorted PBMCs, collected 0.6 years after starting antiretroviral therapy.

This CDR3 reads CASSPPLTGTYEQYF. The CDR3, as DNA: TGTGCCAGCAGCCCCCCTCTAACAGGTACCTACGAGCAGTACTTC. The chain employs TRBV28 and TRBJ2-7; TRBD1 might be the D (5 bases). CDR3 length equals 15 residues. Germline lookup yields CDR1 MDHEN and CDR2 SYDVKM. Trimming removed 6 bases from V and 2 bases from J, with 17 bases in between.